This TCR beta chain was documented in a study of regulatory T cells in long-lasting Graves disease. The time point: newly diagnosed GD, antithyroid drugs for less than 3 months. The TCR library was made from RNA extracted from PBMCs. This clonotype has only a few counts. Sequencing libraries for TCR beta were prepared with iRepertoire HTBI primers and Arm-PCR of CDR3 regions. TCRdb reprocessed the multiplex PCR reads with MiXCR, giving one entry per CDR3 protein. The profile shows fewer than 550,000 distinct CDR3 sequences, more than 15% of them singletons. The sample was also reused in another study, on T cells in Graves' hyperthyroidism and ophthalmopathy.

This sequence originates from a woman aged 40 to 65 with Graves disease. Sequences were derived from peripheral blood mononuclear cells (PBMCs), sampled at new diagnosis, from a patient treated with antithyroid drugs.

The CDR3 sequence: CASRSTSTYEQYF. DNA of the CDR3: TGTGCCAGCAGATCCACCTCAACCTACGAGCAGTACTTC. V gene TRBV11-2 combines with J gene TRBJ2-7; no firm D call. Germline values: CDR1 SGHAT, CDR2 FQNNGV. This CDR3 has 13 residues. V was shortened by 6 bases and J by 2 bases, with 11 bases between the two germline ends.